Shown below are 6 T cell receptor beta chains from a single sample sequenced in a study of blood T cell repertoires in COVID-19. Sequenced by immunoSEQ multiplex PCR; TCRdb stores in-frame clones only, minus some. The data hold some 280,000 clones, with approximately 89% observed a single time. The sequenced material came from peripheral blood. Receptor source: an older woman with acute or convalescent COVID-19.

This chain links TRBV4-2 with TRBJ1-2, with D unclear. Per germline, CDR1 LGHNA and CDR2 YNFKEQ. The CDR3 loop spans 16 amino acids. V was cut by 0 bases and J by 0 bases, with 11 bases left in between. DNA for the CDR3: TGTGCCAGCAGCCAAGATCCTGGAGGGACTAACTATGGCTACACCTTC. Amino acid sequence: CASSQDPGGTNYGYTF.

The chain employs TRBV3-1 (or the pseudogene TRBV3-2) and TRBJ1-3; possibly TRBD1 for D (6 bases). V was clipped by 4 bases and J by 4 bases, with 23 bases between them. This CDR3 is built from 18 residues. Germline values: CDR1 LGHDT, CDR2 YNNKEL (reference sequence). The CDR3 sequence is CASSPYMGTPKAGNTIYF. DNA for the CDR3: TGTGCCAGCAGCCCCTATATGGGGACACCAAAGGCCGGAAACACCATATATTTT.

This clone was seen only once. This chain links TRBV7-9 with TRBJ1-4, with D tentatively TRBD1 (5 bases). Trimming took off 3 bases at V and 3 bases at J, with 11 bases between the two ends. The germline V gene encodes CDR1 SEHNR and CDR2 FQNEAQ (reference sequence). The CDR3 spans 15 residues. The CDR3 DNA sequence: TGTGCCAGCAGCTTGAAGGCGGGGCCTAATGAAAAACTGTTTTTT. Protein: CASSLKAGPNEKLFF.

A remark on this clone: At the DNA level, this CDR3 is encoded by other sequences in the same sample as well. The rearrangement joins TRBV2 to TRBJ1-2; 7 bases map to TRBD1. V shed 4 bases, J shed 4 bases, and the junction held 3 bases outside the gene matches. Looked up from germline, CDR1 is SNHLY and CDR2 is FYNNEI. The CDR3 runs to 13 residues. CDR3 in DNA: TGTGCCAGCAGTGGACAGGGCGGCTATGGCTACACCTTC. It is translated as CASSGQGGYGYTF.

The rearrangement joins TRBV21-1 to TRBJ2-7; the D call in the table, TRBD1, was not verified against the DNA. TRBV21-1 is listed as a pseudogene. The CDR3 extends over 15 amino acids. CDR3 residues: CASSIRRSKGTKQYF. For the CDR3, the DNA is TGTGCCAGCAGCATCCGGCGGTCCAAAGGGACAAAGCAGTACTTC.

The sample holds one count of this clone. The rearrangement joins TRBV6-5 to TRBJ1-2; tentatively, D is TRBD1 (6 bases). The CDR3 spans 14 residues. Looked up from germline, CDR1 is MNHEY and CDR2 is SVGAGI. V dropped 7 bases and J dropped 6 bases, with 18 bases sitting between them. The CDR3 bases are TGTGCCAGCAACCTTCCAGAGGGGGTTAATGGCTACACCTTC. This translates into CASNLPEGVNGYTF.